This T cell receptor beta chain is from a study of blood T cell repertoires in COVID-19. Germline V lookup: CDR1 SGDLS, CDR2 YYNGEE. With V trimmed by 7 bases and J by 4 bases, 7 bases remained unmatched. The CDR3 has 13 amino acids. Assay used: immunoSEQ multiplex PCR; TCRdb lists only in-frame clones, some missing. The data show some 110,000 clones, about nine tenths seen once. This chain joins TRBV9 and TRBJ2-7; TRBD2 agrees at 8 bases. The sequence came from a human donor in a cohort sampled during active COVID-19. Input material: peripheral blood. The CDR3 DNA sequence: TGTGCCAGCTCGTCTAGCGGGTTATACGAGCAGTACTTC. This encodes CASSSSGLYEQYF.